This TCR beta chain was captured by sequencing in a study of T cells and Merkel cell carcinoma outcomes. Notes on the study in general: Repertoire plus T-cell density reportedly predicted Merkel cell carcinoma outcomes.

Comments on this clone: What it binds is not known.

Germline V gene data show CDR1 as SGHTA and CDR2 as FQGNSA. After removal of 5 bases from V and 4 bases from J, the junction contained 5 bases not matched to a gene. This CDR3 region has 13 residues. The assay was immunoSEQ multiplex PCR, and TCRdb's table has in-frame clones only and misses some. The repertoire holds 4,500 to 5,500 clones, approximately 85% seen once, with 5.2% in the top ten. Sequencing was performed on tumor tissue from Merkel cell carcinoma. The V gene is TRBV7-2, the J gene TRBJ2-7; 7 nucleotides agree with TRBD1. This TCR was sampled from a human donor with Merkel cell carcinoma. CDR3 DNA: TGTGCCAGCAGCCCTAGGGGGCCTTACGAGCAGTACTTC. Residues: CASSPRGPYEQYF. Full variable domain (remainder filled in from reference TRBV7-2 and TRBJ2-7): GAGVSQSPSNKVTEKGKDVELRCDPISGHTALYWYRQSLGQGLEFLIYFQGNSAPDKSGLPSDRFSAERTGGSVSTLTIQRTQQEDSAVYLCASSPRGPYEQYFGPGTRLTVT.